One and the same sample provided the 22 T cell receptor beta chains below, sequenced in a study of Ad26.COV2.S vaccination and SARS-CoV-2 variants. Data came from immunoSEQ multiplex PCR; TCRdb stores just in-frame clones and leaves some out. The sample includes around 340,000 clones, about 88% seen only once; the top ten take 6.4%. Specified treatment: over 15 received Ad26.COV2.S at low or high dose, single or two shots; 5 received placebo; per-sample allocation not given. All samples were drawn on day 63, counting from the first vaccine or placebo injection. This specimen consisted of peripheral blood, obtained in a trial of Ad26.COV2.S vaccine versus placebo. The receptors stem from a person aged 18-60 years who received the Ad26.COV2.S COVID-19 vaccine or a placebo.

CDR3 nucleotides: TGTGCCAGCAATATAGATTACAGGGGGAACACTGAAGCTTTCTTT. This translates into CASNIDYRGNTEAFF. The chain employs TRBV7-8 and TRBJ1-1; 7 bases fit TRBD1. The V gene end was trimmed by 7 bases and the J gene end by 1 base; junction bases not matched to a gene: 9. The CDR3 totals 15 residues. CDR1 is SGHVS, CDR2 FQNEAQ, per germline.

The gene calls are TRBV4-1 and TRBJ1-1; D may be TRBD1 (5 bases). The germline CDR1 and CDR2 sequences are MGHRA and YSYEKL. Between the trimmed V and J ends, which lost 5 bases and 1 base, there was a span of 17 bases. This CDR3 spans 16 amino acids. The CDR3: CASSLRDGHRNTEAFF. The CDR3 DNA reads TGCGCCAGCAGCTTGCGCGATGGACATCGGAACACTGAAGCTTTCTTT.

The rearrangement links TRBV19 to TRBJ1-5, with no clear D. CDR1 and CDR2 from the germline V gene are LNHDA and SQIVND (reference sequence). CDR3 length: 14 amino acids. V lost 9 bases to trimming and J lost 0 bases, with 12 bases between them. The CDR3 loop reads CASSPTSSNQPQHF. In DNA, the CDR3 is TGTGCCAGCTCCCCTACAAGTAGCAATCAGCCCCAGCATTTT.

V gene TRBV11-3 combines with J gene TRBJ1-1, with 7 nucleotides matching TRBD1. The CDR3 is 13 amino acids. The V gene's germline CDR1 is SGHNT and CDR2 YENEEA. Trimming at V came to 5 bases and at J to 2 bases, leaving 2 bases not matched to a gene. The CDR3 bases are TGTGCCAGCAGCCAAGGGGGCAACACTGAAGCTTTCTTT. Encoded protein: CASSQGGNTEAFF.

This chain links TRBV10-3 with TRBJ2-2; either TRBD1 or TRBD2 may supply D (6 bases each). The CDR3 spans 14 residues. Trimming shortened V by 8 bases and J by 5 bases, and 15 bases separated the two germline ends. The germline gives CDR1 ENHRY, CDR2 SYGVKD. The chain's CDR3 is CAIGTGARTGELFF. CDR3 DNA sequence: TGTGCCATCGGGACGGGGGCGCGGACCGGGGAGCTGTTTTTT.

J is TRBJ1-2 and V is TRBV7-2; D perhaps matches TRBD1 (6 bases). This CDR3 is 13 amino acids long. The V gene lost 3 bases and the J gene lost 8 bases, with 13 bases spanning the gap. CDR1 and CDR2 from the germline V gene are SGHTA and FQGNSA. The CDR3 sequence: CASSLGAPRGYTF. CDR3 nucleotide sequence: TGTGCCAGCAGCTTGGGGGCGCCGCGGGGCTACACCTTC.

The chain recombines TRBV19 with TRBJ1-2; TRBD1 might be the D (5 bases). Trimming took off 7 bases at V and 2 bases at J, with 14 bases between the two ends. This CDR3 comprises 14 residues. Germline-derived CDR1 and CDR2 are LNHDA and SQIVND (reference sequence). In DNA, the CDR3 is TGTGCCAGTAAGACGCAGGGATTAAACTATGGCTACACCTTC. It codes for CASKTQGLNYGYTF.

With respect to this clone: Additional DNA sequences in this sample encode the identical CDR3. The rearrangement joins TRBV6-5 to TRBJ2-7; a possible D gene is TRBD2 (5 bases). CDR3 length: 14 amino acids. The germline V and J ends were trimmed by 0 bases and 3 bases, with 9 bases remaining between them. CDR1 is MNHEY, CDR2 SVGAGI, per germline. The CDR3 DNA follows: TGTGCCAGCAGTTACTCTGCCGGACTCTACGAGCAGTACTTC. This codes for CASSYSAGLYEQYF.

The genes are TRBV10-3 and TRBJ2-5; no reliable D call. CDR3 length equals 16 residues. Germline V gene data show CDR1 as ENHRY and CDR2 as SYGVKD. V was shortened by 3 bases and J by 0 bases, with 14 bases between the two germline ends. The CDR3 region has the DNA TGTGCCATCAGTGATGGGCCCCGACACAACCAAGAGACCCAGTACTTC. This encodes CAISDGPRHNQETQYF.

V usage is TRBV9 and J usage is TRBJ2-7; a weak D match, TRBD1 (6 bases). V gave up 0 bases and J gave up 3 bases, with 10 bases separating them. Germline loops: CDR1 SGDLS, CDR2 YYNGEE. CDR3 length: 14 amino acids. The CDR3 region has the DNA TGTGCCAGCAGCGTAGGAGGGGGAGACTACGAGCAGTACTTC. Its protein product is CASSVGGGDYEQYF.

The CDR3 region is CASRTVRDTSTDTQYF. CDR3 in DNA: TGTGCCAGCAGAACTGTACGGGACACCTCCACAGATACGCAGTATTTT. The genes are TRBV5-6 and TRBJ2-3, with a weak D call TRBD1 (6 bases). This CDR3 comprises 16 residues. Germline CDR1 and CDR2: SGHDT and YYEEEE. Trimming stripped 5 bases from V and 2 bases from J, with 18 bases between.

The V and J genes are TRBV28 and TRBJ2-1; the match to TRBD1 covers 11 bases. There are 14 residues in the CDR3. Germline V gives CDR1 MDHEN, CDR2 SYDVKM. J was trimmed by 0 bases and V by 10 bases; bases with no gene match: 2. Written as DNA, the CDR3 is TGTGCCACCGGACAGGGGGCCTCCTACAATGAGCAGTTCTTC. The encoded protein is CATGQGASYNEQFF.

CDR3 sequence reads: CASSLAGPRGGNTIYF. CDR3 DNA sequence: TGTGCCAGCAGCTTAGCGGGACCAAGGGGAGGAAACACCATATATTTT. This sequence joins TRBV7-9 and TRBJ1-3; perhaps TRBD1 as D (5 bases). Germline V lookup: CDR1 SEHNR, CDR2 FQNEAQ (reference sequence). With 0 bases removed from V and 4 bases from J, the gap between germline ends came to 13 bases. The CDR3 has 16 residues.

V usage is TRBV7-2 and J usage is TRBJ2-2; TRBD2 agrees at 10 bases. The CDR3 loop spans 16 amino acids. V was clipped by 1 base and J by 5 bases; unmatched bases: 4. From germline, CDR1 is SGHTA and CDR2 FQGNSA. The CDR3 nucleotides read TGTGCCAGCAGCTTAGTAGCGGGGGGACCTACCGGGGAGCTGTTTTTT. Amino acid sequence: CASSLVAGGPTGELFF.

The chain is built from TRBV6-2 or TRBV6-3 and TRBJ2-7; no firm D call. The V end was cut by 2 bases, the J end by 1 base, with 15 bases between. The CDR3 length is 16 residues. Germline V gene data show CDR1 as MNHEY and CDR2 as SVGEGT. CDR3 sequence reads: CASSYRRADESYEQYF. The CDR3 DNA follows: TGTGCCAGCAGTTACAGACGGGCTGACGAATCCTACGAGCAGTACTTC.

Turning to this clone: Compared with germline, one end of the junction differs, possibly owing to a read error. This CDR3 is CASSLGQLTDTRYF. The CDR3 region has the DNA TGTGCCAGCAGCCTGGGACAGCTCACAGATACGCGGTATTTT. This chain links TRBV6-5 with TRBJ2-3; 7 positions match TRBD1. From germline, CDR1 is MNHEY and CDR2 SVGAGI. The CDR3 runs to 14 residues.

The chain couples TRBV24-1 to TRBJ2-1, with a weak D call TRBD1 (5 bases). Germline V lookup: CDR1 KGHDR, CDR2 SFDVKD. The CDR3 loop spans 14 amino acids. Trimming removed 5 bases from V and 7 bases from J, with 14 bases in between. DNA for the CDR3: TGTGCCACCAGTGCAGGGATGTCGCTTAATGAGCAGTTCTTC. Translation: CATSAGMSLNEQFF.

The V call is TRBV6-2 or TRBV6-3, the J call TRBJ1-5, with D possibly TRBD1 on 6 matching bases. CDR3 length: 16 amino acids. CDR1 is MNHEY, CDR2 SVGEGT, per germline. Trimming stripped 0 bases from V and 3 bases from J, with 12 bases between. The CDR3: CASSYSLQGSNQPQHF. In DNA, the CDR3 is TGTGCCAGCAGTTACTCATTACAGGGCTCCAATCAGCCCCAGCATTTT.

The CDR3: CASSPPGLAGLTDTQYF. The DNA for the CDR3 is TGTGCCAGCAGCCCCCCCGGACTAGCGGGATTAACAGATACGCAGTATTTT. The genes are TRBV7-3 and TRBJ2-3, with TRBD2 matching 12 bases. Per the germline V gene, CDR1 is SGHTA and CDR2 is FQGTGA. This CDR3 is built from 17 residues. Trimming at V came to 5 bases and at J to 3 bases, leaving 9 bases not matched to a gene.

The V gene is TRBV4-3, the J gene TRBJ1-4, with 10 bases identical to TRBD1. The germline V gene has CDR1 LGHNA and CDR2 YSLEER. There are 14 residues in the CDR3. Trimming at V came to 4 bases and at J to 8 bases, leaving 4 bases not matched to a gene. CDR3 loop: CASSPGTGEEKLFF. The CDR3 DNA sequence: TGCGCCAGCAGCCCCGGGACAGGGGAAGAAAAACTGTTTTTT.

The V call is TRBV18, the J call TRBJ2-2; tentatively, D is TRBD2 (5 bases). Trimming cost V 10 bases and J 6 bases, with 15 bases left between them. Germline V gives CDR1 KGHSH, CDR2 LQKENI. CDR3 length: 13 amino acids. CDR3 amino acids: CATLGESAGELFF. DNA for the CDR3: TGTGCCACTCTTGGGGAGAGCGCCGGGGAGCTGTTTTTT.

This clone was observed a handful of times. The chain is built from TRBV4-2 and TRBJ1-3; 9 nucleotides match TRBD1. The ends lost 1 base at V and 7 bases at J; junction bases unmatched: 8. The germline CDR1 and CDR2 sequences are LGHNA and YNFKEQ. The CDR3 is 16 residues long. For the CDR3, the DNA is TGTGCCAGCAGCCAAGCCGGGACAGGGAGTAGGAACACCATATATTTT. Its translation: CASSQAGTGSRNTIYF.